What follows describes a single T cell receptor beta chain. What it binds is not known. The data derive from a study of CD8+CD57+ T cells in acquired aplastic anemia. Profiling of TCR beta VDJ combinations and CDR3 sequences used genomic DNA as template. TCRdb itself ran the reads through MiXCR, one entry per CDR3 protein. The sample yields roughly 150,000 distinct CDR3 sequences, roughly 50% seen once. Overall study results and limits: Patients and healthy controls showed no significant CD8+ Simpson's diversity difference.

Patients who underwent sequencing had shown CD8+CD57+ cell expansion by flow cytometry. The CDR3 runs 15 residues. The trim removed 4 bases at V and 4 bases at J, leaving 8 bases unmatched. CDR1 and CDR2 (germline): ENHRY, SYGVKD. The sequence was obtained from a human donor with aplastic anemia. The chain is built from TRBV10-3 and TRBJ2-7; 9 bases map to TRBD1. What was sequenced was sorted CD4+, CD8+, or CD8+CD57+ T cells (not recorded which) from PBMCs. CDR3 sequence (DNA): TGTGCCATCAGTGGACAAGACAGGGGGATTTACGAGCAGTACTTC. This sequence encodes CAISGQDRGIYEQYF.